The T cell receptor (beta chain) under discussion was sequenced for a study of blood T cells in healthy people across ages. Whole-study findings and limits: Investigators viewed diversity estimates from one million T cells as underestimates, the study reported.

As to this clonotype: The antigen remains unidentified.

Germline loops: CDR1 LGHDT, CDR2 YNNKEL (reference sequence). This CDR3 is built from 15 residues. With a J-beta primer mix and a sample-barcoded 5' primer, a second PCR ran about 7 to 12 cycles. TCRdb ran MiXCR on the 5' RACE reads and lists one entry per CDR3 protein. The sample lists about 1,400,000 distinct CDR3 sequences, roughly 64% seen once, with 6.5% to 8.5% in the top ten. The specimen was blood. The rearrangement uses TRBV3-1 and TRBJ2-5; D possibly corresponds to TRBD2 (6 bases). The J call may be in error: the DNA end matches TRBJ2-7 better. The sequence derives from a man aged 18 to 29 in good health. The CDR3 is CASSQGALAFYEQYF. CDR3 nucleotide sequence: TGTGCCAGCAGCCAAGGGGCCCTAGCGTTCTACGAGCAGTACTTC.